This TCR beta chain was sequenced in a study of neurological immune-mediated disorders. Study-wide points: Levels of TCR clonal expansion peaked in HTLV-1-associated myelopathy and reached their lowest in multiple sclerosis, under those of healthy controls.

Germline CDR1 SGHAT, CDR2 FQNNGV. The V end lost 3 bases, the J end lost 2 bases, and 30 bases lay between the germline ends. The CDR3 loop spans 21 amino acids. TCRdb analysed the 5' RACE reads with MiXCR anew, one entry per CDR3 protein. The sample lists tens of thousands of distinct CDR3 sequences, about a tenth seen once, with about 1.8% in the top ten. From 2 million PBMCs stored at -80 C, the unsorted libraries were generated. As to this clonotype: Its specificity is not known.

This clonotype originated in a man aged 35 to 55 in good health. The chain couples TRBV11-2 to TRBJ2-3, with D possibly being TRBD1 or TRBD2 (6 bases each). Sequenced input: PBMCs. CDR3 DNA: TGTGCCAGCAGCTTGACCCCCGGGGGCAGGACCCGACTCTTATACACAGATACGCAGTATTTT. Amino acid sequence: CASSLTPGGRTRLLYTDTQYF.